This T cell receptor beta chain appears in the sequencing data of a study of cytomegalovirus exposure and HLA in healthy donors listed by TCRdb under 2017. The study in broad terms: An earlier analysis of roughly 630 of the donors reported 250 to 300 Gb of sequence data and some 120 million unique TCR beta sequences from about 200 million T cells. Approximately 310 gigabases of sequencing data and tens of millions of unique TCR sequences were included in an early release covering over 600 HLA-typed donors. Among the roughly 380 genotyped donors, more than 70% belonged to the genetic ancestry cluster associated with self-reported Caucasian donors. The aim of the study was to test whether cataloging public T cell receptors could identify signatures of past pathogen exposure. The study used immunosequencing to profile the T cell repertoires of some 600 subjects and linked those repertoires to cytomegalovirus serostatus. A separate validation cohort of approximately 120 different subjects was used in addition to the approximately 700-subject first cohort. To predict cytomegalovirus infection status, the study brought together high-throughput TCR immunosequencing, statistical association of individual TCRs with disease status, and machine learning. In a later analysis, previously published TCR beta repertoires from more than 500 donors were re-analyzed and high-resolution HLA genotyping was added so that TCR occurrence patterns could be studied. The later analysis used no new phenotypic data to find candidate immune exposures, relying instead on TCR beta sequences and their occurrence across donors. In an earlier analysis of several hundred of the donors, high-throughput TCR beta sequencing was used to judge whether each TCR beta V gene segment behaved as functional or pseudogenic. Donor age, sex, ethnicity and CMV serostatus were compiled together with the repertoire data. A later genetic analysis used genome-wide SNP genotypes for about three fifths of the roughly 700 donors, treating that subset as a discovery cohort. Every discovery cohort repertoire had been produced on one sequencing platform. HLA typing covered class I and class II loci at four-digit resolution. The number of donors typed differed by locus, with about 629-640 for A, B, C, DRB1 and DQB1, 522 for DQA1, 606 for DPA1, and 450 to 480 for DPB1. Because of strong linkage in the cohort, five DR-DQ haplotypes were treated as single units for association and clustering. Across about 370 genotyped donors of the cohort, an average of approximately 240,000 unique TCR beta nucleotide sequences per donor were sequenced, and approximately 17% of those sequences were non-productive. What the authors observed across the whole study: Sequencing depth was assumed to be roughly uniform across donors in the presence/absence analyses, though that assumption may not hold. Compared with the approximately 700-donor mean, donors in an Asian-associated ancestry cluster had fewer N-insertions in productive TCRs, according to a later genetic analysis. In both the original and validation cohorts, the classifier was reported to diagnose cytomegalovirus status with high specificity and sensitivity. CMV serostatus was the only immune exposure information available for the cohort. When HLA alleles, especially DR and DQ, strongly co-occurred, attributing TCR associations to individual alleles was difficult. A cluster of highly shared sequence variants was judged likely to represent a technical artifact of the sequencing pipeline. Most CMV-associated TCR beta chains appeared to be HLA-restricted in a later analysis, and the HLA associations seemed to be driven largely by CMV exposure. Only TCR beta chains were sequenced in this cohort, and the absence of alpha or paired-chain data limited detectable features. A further reported finding was that TCR beta sequences accurately predicted the HLA-A and HLA-B alleles for most subjects in the first cohort. The earlier analysis of fewer than 750 of the donors excluded 15 to 20 rarely observed V segments, including chromosome 9 orphons, because counts were too low. Three of the identified cytomegalovirus-associated TCR beta chains were confirmed in vitro to be specific for cytomegalovirus antigens. In a later genetic analysis, a missense DCLRE1C variant was associated with V-gene and J-gene trimming of TCR beta chains, and the association was replicated in an independent cohort. In a later analysis, over 15,000 TCR beta sequences were associated with specific HLA alleles at a false discovery rate of 0.05. Several of the top co-occurrence clusters appeared to be linked to parvovirus B19, influenza, CMV and Epstein-Barr virus, according to a later analysis. The authors suggested that the approach could potentially be generalized to other disease states and immunological phenotypes. Because HLA typing was missing for some donors at each locus, association tests included only the typed subset. Broadly in line with IMGT annotations, most TCR beta V segments showed up in productive rearrangements about 90% or about 30% of the time in an earlier analysis of under 700 of the donors. Most TCR sequences were observed very rarely across donors, whereas some public TCRs were present in many individuals. The study listed 150 to 200 TCR beta chains as associated with cytomegalovirus. In a later analysis, TCR association rates were found to vary across HLA loci, with the most associated TCRs seen for DRB1 alleles and the fewest for HLA-C alleles. Some IMGT-functional V segments, including TRBV6-2 and TRBV6-3, could not be distinguished by the 87-base-pair reads and were therefore excluded. Correlated functional status among segregating V segments might reflect linkage disequilibrium, but an unknown experimental factor could not be ruled out. Compared with equally common non-associated chains, HLA-associated TCR beta chains in a later analysis were more clonally expanded and had lower generation probabilities.

At the junction V is shortened by 6 bases and J by 1 base; bases outside the gene matches: 2. The germline V gene sets CDR1 to SNHLY and CDR2 to FYNNEI. The CDR3 starts with the cysteine, ends with the phenylalanine, and has 13 residues. Only the CDR3 DNA is retained, 39 bases long and in frame from the first base. In total, roughly 710 healthy bone marrow donors made up the cohort. All cohort members were sampled while nominally healthy, although unrecorded immune exposures were likely present. The donor tested CMV seropositive and was one of the 289 seropositive cohort members. Every donor gave a peripheral blood sample, and the peripheral blood mononuclear cells from that sample were used for TCR beta sequencing. Genomic DNA was extracted from the blood cell samples with the Qiagen DNeasy Blood Extraction Kit. Library creation used the immunoSEQ multiplex PCR assay. For the multiplex PCR, a mixture combining 60 forward primers for TCR Vbeta segments and 13 reverse primers for TCR Jbeta segments was used. A multiplex PCR assay on genomic DNA amplified the CDR3 region of rearranged TCR beta genes. The amplified TCR beta libraries were sequenced on the Illumina HiSeq System as 87-base-pair reads. In the authors' own workflow: In a later analysis, tens of millions of unique TCR beta chains were counted across the roughly 610 repertoires, and approximately 11 million of these chains were shared by at least two donors. Raw reads were error-corrected and collapsed into unique sequences by a nearest-neighbor algorithm in which closely related sequences were merged to remove PCR and sequencing errors. CDR3 sequences were aligned to IMGT reference sequences to assign V, D and J gene segments. For a sequence to be retained, a match of at least six nucleotides was required to both a V gene segment and a J gene segment. Rearrangements were called productive when the CDR3 lacked stop codons and stayed in frame with V and J; all others were non-productive. CDR3 was defined according to IMGT convention as the region running from the second conserved V-encoded cysteine to the conserved J-encoded phenylalanine. In an earlier analysis of around 540 of the donors, sequences lacking an unambiguous match to a single V gene segment were excluded. An earlier analysis of 587 of the donors called V segments functional above 56.7% productive rearrangements and segregating when the between-donor standard deviation exceeded 5%. To diagnose cytomegalovirus status from the catalog of TCR beta chain sequences, a statistical classification framework was built. A later analysis assigned V and J genes by comparing TCR nucleotide sequences with IMGT/GENE-DB human TR gene sequences. The TCRdist pipeline was used in a later analysis to assign CDR3 sequences and most-parsimonious VDJ recombination scenarios. A later analysis defined each TCR beta chain by its CDR3 amino acid sequence plus V-gene family, and excluded reads lacking a unique V-gene family. In a later analysis, several hundred highly shared, low-generation-probability nucleotide sequences were removed to address suspected cross-contamination and a sequencing artifact. In a later analysis, a clonal expansion index for each public chain was calculated from normalized within-repertoire ranks of inferred template counts. In a later analysis, generation probabilities were computed with a VDJ recombination model fitted to out-of-frame rearrangements, and the resulting probabilities were checked against IGoR. Hypergeometric tests were used in a later analysis to score TCR-TCR, TCR-HLA and TCR-CMV co-occurrence, with a repertoire-size bias correction applied to the TCR pairs. To estimate false discovery rates, a later analysis permuted the HLA or CMV assignments 20 times. A later analysis grouped co-occurring TCRs with DBSCAN, adding TCRdist sequence similarity when clustering within HLA-allele-positive subsets. Repertoires with fewer than 30,000 or more than 120,000 public chains were left out of co-occurrence clustering, as were a few repertoires with anomalous nucleotide sharing. This immuneACCESS table, as held by TCRdb, lists in-frame sequences with V and J called but not all clones. Of the missing ones, under half trace to an unresolved V gene in checked studies; the others have no known cause. V and J calls and clone size are as listed in that table; D and trimming were resolved from the DNA. In all, the sample holds tens of thousands of clones, and around three quarters of those were seen once. Jointly, the top ten make up approximately 7.8% of the sample.

To note about this clone: Its antigen is still unknown. No much larger clone exists at a distance of one base, and base qualities are not known.

The specimen sequenced was PBMCs. The chain joins TRBV2 to TRBJ1-1; the junction holds 7 bases that match TRBD1. The receptor's source is a man aged 55 to 70 in good health and CMV-seropositive. The CDR3 here reads CASRRQGNTEAFF. The DNA reads TGTGCCAGCAGGAGACAGGGGAACACTGAAGCTTTCTTT.